The sequence of this TCR beta chain was determined in a study of cytomegalovirus exposure and HLA in healthy donors. Study details: 81% of 300 to 450 genotyped donors fell in the Caucasian-associated ancestry cluster. The study's findings and limits: Immune exposure information available was restricted to CMV serostatus. Later on, a genetic analysis was performed. It linked a missense variant in DCLRE1C with V- and J-gene trimming of TCR beta.

This clone is a singleton in its sample. Its antigen is currently unknown. The primer mix had 60 Vbeta and 13 Jbeta primers. Data came from immunoSEQ multiplex PCR; TCRdb stores just in-frame clones and leaves some out. The data show under 130,000 clones, with around 82% seen just once and approximately 10% held by the top ten. This CDR3 contains 18 residues. Germline loops: CDR1 LGHNA, CDR2 YNFKEQ. The trim removed 0 bases at V and 4 bases at J, leaving 11 bases unmatched. This clonotype originated in a young woman in good health and CMV-seropositive. V is TRBV4-2 and J is TRBJ2-3; 9 bases match TRBD2. Sequencing was done on a sample of PBMCs. The CDR3 region has the DNA TGTGCCAGCAGCCAAGATTCCCGCGGGAGGGGGGCATCAGATACGCAGTATTTT. It specifies CASSQDSRGRGASDTQYF.